The T cell receptor beta chain described here comes from a study of blood T cell repertoires in COVID-19. Study overall: T cells, B-cell-depleted T cells, or PBMCs supplied cDNA or gDNA.

The CDR3 runs 15 residues. V was pared by 6 bases and J by 2 bases, with 6 bases of the junction left unmatched. Looked up from germline, CDR1 is KGHSH and CDR2 is LQKENI. In the authors' methods: By means of reference gene primer amplification, nucleated cell counts were estimated. The data were produced by immunoSEQ multiplex PCR, yet TCRdb's version contains in-frame clones alone and is incomplete. Clonal size and the V and J genes are those of that table, whereas D and trimming came from the DNA. The sample includes some 57,000 clones, around 84% seen only once; the top ten take 1%. The V gene is TRBV18, the J gene TRBJ1-3; 8 positions match TRBD1. Sequencing used peripheral blood. This sequence was found in a man between 65 and 85 years old with acute or convalescent COVID-19. This chain's CDR3 is CASSPDRVAGNTIYF. The CDR3 coding sequence is TGTGCCAGCTCTCCGGACAGGGTGGCTGGAAACACCATATATTTT.